These 15 T cell receptor beta chains were all obtained from the same sample, sequenced in a study of cytomegalovirus exposure and HLA in healthy donors (dated by TCRdb to about 2017). The library was made by the immunoSEQ multiplex PCR assay. A mixture of 60 forward primers for TCR Vbeta segments and 13 reverse primers for TCR Jbeta segments was used in the multiplex PCR. Held by TCRdb, this immuneACCESS table contains in-frame sequences only and omits some clones. Under half of the omission traces to an unresolved V gene where checked; the cause of the rest is unknown. For this sample there are over 150,000 clones; just under 80% appear just once. 2.5% to 4% of the sample is in the top ten clones. Sequenced: PBMCs. All receptors derive from a woman aged 45-59 years in good health and CMV-seropositive.

The chain links TRBV7-2 to TRBJ2-5; a possible D gene is TRBD2 (6 bases). V lost 4 bases, J lost 5 bases, and 14 bases lay in between. The V gene's germline CDR1 is SGHTA and CDR2 FQGNSA. The CDR3 runs 14 residues. This CDR3 reads CASSSGLSTETQYF. The DNA for the CDR3 is TGTGCCAGCAGCTCGGGACTGTCAACGGAGACCCAGTACTTC.

The chain carries TRBV5-8 and TRBJ2-3; D unresolved. Trimming removed 0 bases from V and 6 bases from J, with 5 bases in between. The germline V gene encodes CDR1 SGHTS and CDR2 YDEGEE. This CDR3 is 12 amino acids long. CDR3 in DNA: TGTGCCAGCAGCTTGGTGGCCGATACGCAGTATTTT. It is translated as CASSLVADTQYF.

The J gene is TRBJ2-6, the V gene TRBV27; 7 bases align to TRBD1. V lost 1 base, J lost 0 bases, and 9 bases stayed unmatched. Germline CDR1 and CDR2: MNHEY and SMNVEV (reference sequence). This CDR3 contains 19 residues. The CDR3 sequence is CASSLLRDSRNSGANVLTF. CDR3 nucleotides: TGTGCCAGCAGTTTATTAAGGGACAGCCGTAACTCTGGGGCCAACGTCCTGACTTTC.

Worth noting for this clone: The junction shows a germline mismatch at one end, possibly a read error. The V and J genes are TRBV5-1 and TRBJ2-6, with TRBD2 matching over 7 bases. The V gene's germline CDR1 is SGHRS and CDR2 YFSETQ. This CDR3 has 15 amino acids. CDR3 amino acids: CASSFGGTGANGLTF. The CDR3 DNA reads TGCGCCAGCAGCTTCGGGGGGACTGGGGCCAACGGCCTGACTTTC.

The chain uses TRBV7-2 and TRBJ2-1; 9 nucleotides line up with TRBD1. The CDR3 covers 13 residues. Unmatched junction bases numbered 9, after V lost 8 bases and J lost 10 bases. Germline V gives CDR1 SGHTA, CDR2 FQGNSA. Here the CDR3 reads CASRNTGGGEQFF. The CDR3 DNA reads TGTGCCAGCCGAAATACAGGGGGCGGAGAGCAGTTCTTC.

The V gene is TRBV28, the J gene TRBJ1-2; TRBD1 agrees at 11 bases. Per germline, CDR1 MDHEN and CDR2 SYDVKM. The CDR3 has 15 residues. The V and J ends lost 5 bases and 6 bases, in that order; junction bases with no gene match: 8. The DNA of the CDR3 is TGTGCCAGCAGTCTCCCGGACAGGGGGCATAATGGCTACACCTTC. It codes for CASSLPDRGHNGYTF.

The rearrangement uses TRBV10-3 and TRBJ2-7; 7 bases agree with TRBD1. V lost 2 bases to trimming and J lost 2 bases; unmatched junction nucleotides: 9. Germline assignment: CDR1 ENHRY and CDR2 SYGVKD. The CDR3 runs to 16 residues. CDR3 DNA: TGTGCCATCAGTGAGCCCCGGACAGGTTACGCCTACGAGCAGTACTTC. Protein sequence: CAISEPRTGYAYEQYF.

The rearrangement joins TRBV9 to TRBJ2-2, with a possible D match to TRBD1 (6 bases). V lost 4 bases to trimming and J lost 3 bases, with 13 bases between them. Germline CDR1 is SGDLS and CDR2 is YYNGEE. This CDR3 comprises 15 residues. The CDR3: CASSPVGAYTGELFF. CDR3 DNA sequence: TGTGCCAGCAGCCCGGTGGGGGCGTACACCGGGGAGCTGTTTTTT.

The rearrangement joins TRBV4-3 to TRBJ2-4; tentatively, D is TRBD2 (7 bases). The CDR3 loop spans 15 amino acids. Germline values: CDR1 LGHNA, CDR2 YSLEER. Trimming stripped 4 bases from V and 7 bases from J, with 17 bases between. For the CDR3, the DNA is TGCGCCAGCAGCCCCCACCCAGGGGAGGGGAACATTCAGTACTTC. Protein: CASSPHPGEGNIQYF.

The chain employs TRBV14 and TRBJ1-4, with D perhaps matching TRBD1 (5 bases). The CDR3 covers 14 residues. Trimming removed 4 bases from V and 7 bases from J, with 13 bases in between. In germline, CDR1 is SGHDN, CDR2 FVKESK. The CDR3 reads CASSPGGSGEKLFF. The CDR3 nucleotides read TGTGCCAGCAGCCCCGGGGGTTCCGGTGAAAAACTGTTTTTT.

This clone was seen a handful of times. This rearrangement joins TRBV19 to TRBJ1-1; TRBD1 is a possible D gene (6 bases). CDR3 length: 16 residues. V was shortened by 0 bases and J by 0 bases, with 11 bases between the two germline ends. CDR1 is LNHDA, CDR2 SQIVND, per germline (reference sequence). The CDR3 here is CASSIDPDRLNTEAFF. In nucleotides, the CDR3 is TGTGCCAGTAGTATAGACCCCGACAGGCTGAACACTGAAGCTTTCTTT.

The V and J genes are TRBV6-1 and TRBJ1-2; unclear D gene. The germline V gene encodes CDR1 MNHNS and CDR2 SASEGT. V shed 3 bases and J shed 4 bases, with 12 bases lying between them. This CDR3 spans 14 amino acids. The CDR3 is CASSDQQNVYGYTF. The CDR3 nucleotides read TGTGCCAGCAGTGATCAACAGAACGTCTATGGCTACACCTTC.

Remarks on this clone: The final CDR3 position lacks the conserved phenylalanine or tryptophan, pointing to a likely read error. The chain combines TRBV4-1 with TRBJ1-5; no clear D. Germline V lookup: CDR1 MGHRA, CDR2 YSYEKL. Trimming stripped 4 bases from V and 0 bases from J, with 16 bases between. The CDR3 covers 17 residues. In DNA form, the CDR3 reads TGCGCCAGCAGCCGCATGCCCCAGCTATTTAGCAATCAGCCCCAGCATGTT. This codes for CASSRMPQLFSNQPQHV.

The chain has TRBV6-1 and TRBJ1-2, with a possible D match to TRBD1 (6 bases). CDR3 length: 11 residues. Germline V gene data show CDR1 as MNHNS and CDR2 as SASEGT. DNA for the CDR3: TGTGCGGGGGGGCGCGACTATGGCTACACCTTC. Translation gives CAGGRDYGYTF.

V is TRBV27 and J is TRBJ2-3; 9 bases match TRBD2. V lost 9 bases to trimming and J lost 8 bases; unmatched junction nucleotides: 15. Germline lookup yields CDR1 MNHEY and CDR2 SMNVEV (reference sequence). The CDR3 is made up of 15 amino acids. DNA of the CDR3: TGTGCCAGTTCAGGTATAGCGGGAGAGGGAGCTACGCAGTATTTT. Protein: CASSGIAGEGATQYF.